These 23 T cell receptor beta chains were all obtained from the same sample, sequenced in a study of OX40 agonist ivuxolimab in advanced cancers. The method was immunoSEQ multiplex PCR; TCRdb's version includes in-frame clones alone and lacks a portion of them. The top ten hold 1.5% to 2% of the sample, which has roughly 67,000 clones, around 84% seen once. The sequencing used CD4+ or CD8+ T cells sorted from blood, collected in a trial of the OX40 agonist ivuxolimab. These receptor sequences come from an adult with an advanced solid tumor such as melanoma, head and neck, liver or kidney cancer.

The chain joins TRBV28 to TRBJ2-6; TRBD1 is a possible D gene (5 bases). V gave up 1 base and J gave up 1 base, with 11 bases separating them. This CDR3 contains 17 residues. Germline V gene lookup returns CDR1 MDHEN and CDR2 SYDVKM. CDR3 sequence: CASSLSGFGSGANVLTF. The CDR3 DNA reads as TGTGCCAGCAGTTTATCAGGGTTTGGATCTGGGGCCAACGTCCTGACTTTC.

This rearrangement joins TRBV6-1 to TRBJ1-1, with D uncertain. The germline V gene encodes CDR1 MNHNS and CDR2 SASEGT. CDR3 length equals 14 residues. Trimming cost V 3 bases and J 3 bases, with 11 bases left between them. CDR3 sequence: CASSEEGGYTEAFF. CDR3 sequence (DNA): TGTGCCAGCAGTGAGGAGGGTGGGTACACTGAAGCTTTCTTT.

This chain uses TRBV5-1 with TRBJ2-7, with 7 bases lining up with TRBD1. Germline V lookup: CDR1 SGHRS, CDR2 YFSETQ. The ends lost 3 bases at V and 7 bases at J; junction bases unmatched: 1. This CDR3 has 11 amino acids. CDR3 residues: CASSSTGEQYF. CDR3 nucleotide sequence: TGCGCCAGCAGCTCGACAGGGGAGCAGTACTTC.

This clone came up a few times. The rearrangement links TRBV5-1 to TRBJ2-3, with D tentatively TRBD2 (5 bases). The germline V gene has CDR1 SGHRS and CDR2 YFSETQ. Trimming removed 1 base from V and 2 bases from J, with 8 bases in between. The CDR3 sequence is 14 residues long. In DNA form, the CDR3 reads TGCGCCAGCAGCTTGCGGGGATCCACAGATACGCAGTATTTT. Translation: CASSLRGSTDTQYF.

This chain links TRBV27 with TRBJ2-3, with D possibly TRBD1 on 6 matching bases. V dropped 2 bases and J dropped 13 bases, with 16 bases sitting between them. This CDR3 has 13 residues. Germline-derived CDR1 and CDR2 are MNHEY and SMNVEV (reference sequence). CDR3 amino acids: CASSLGAGDRKYF. The CDR3 region has the DNA TGTGCCAGCAGTTTAGGTGCAGGGGATAGGAAGTATTTT.

The rearrangement links TRBV18 to TRBJ2-2; TRBD1 is a possible D gene (7 bases). The CDR3 is made up of 16 amino acids. The V and J ends lost 0 bases and 4 bases respectively, with 12 bases between them. Germline V gene sequence: CDR1 KGHSH, CDR2 LQKENI. CDR3 bases: TGTGCCAGCTCACCACCGGAGGGGGCGGTCACCGGGGAGCTGTTTTTT. As protein: CASSPPEGAVTGELFF.

The rearrangement links TRBV11-2 to TRBJ2-7; 9 bases line up with TRBD1. V lost 5 bases and J lost 3; bases outside the gene matches: 2. Germline CDR1 reads SGHAT; CDR2 reads FQNNGV. The CDR3 runs 13 residues. The CDR3 loop is CASSRDRVYEQYF. As DNA, the CDR3 is TGTGCCAGCAGCCGGGACAGGGTCTACGAGCAGTACTTC.

CDR3: CASGLDQGVEQFF. CDR3 nucleotides: TGTGCTAGTGGTTTGGACCAGGGGGTTGAGCAGTTCTTC. This rearrangement joins TRBV12-5 to TRBJ2-1; 7 positions match TRBD1. The CDR3 runs 13 residues. V lost 1 base to trimming and J lost 9 bases; unmatched junction nucleotides: 3. CDR1 and CDR2 from the germline V gene are LGHNT and FRNRAP.

The chain carries TRBV19 and TRBJ2-1; TRBD2 is a possible D gene (5 bases). The V gene lost 5 bases and the J gene lost 0 bases, with 17 bases spanning the gap. The CDR3 is 17 amino acids. Germline V lookup: CDR1 LNHDA, CDR2 SQIVND (reference sequence). The CDR3 DNA is TGTGCCAGTAGTCCCCTTAGCGACCCTTTCTCCTACAATGAGCAGTTCTTC. Residues: CASSPLSDPFSYNEQFF.

The CDR3, as DNA: TGTGCCAGTAGTAGTCGGGCTAAAGAGACCCAGTACTTC. This codes for CASSSRAKETQYF. The chain recombines TRBV19 with TRBJ2-5; D not resolved. The CDR3 is 13 residues long. Trimming shortened V by 4 bases and J by 3 bases, and 9 bases separated the two germline ends. The germline V gene has CDR1 LNHDA and CDR2 SQIVND (reference sequence).

CDR3 nucleotides: TGTGCCAGCTCACCAGCGAGAGCGAACACCGGGGAGCTGTTTTTT. Its translation is CASSPARANTGELFF. The rearrangement uses TRBV18 and TRBJ2-2; D uncertain. The CDR3 contains 15 residues. V was trimmed by 2 bases and J by 0 bases, leaving 7 bases between them. The germline V gene has CDR1 KGHSH and CDR2 LQKENI.

The table lists this clone with a few counts. The chain couples TRBV28 to TRBJ2-7; the match to TRBD1 covers 8 bases. From germline, CDR1 is MDHEN and CDR2 SYDVKM. V was clipped by 3 bases and J by 1 base; unmatched bases: 8. The length of the CDR3 is 16 residues. The DNA for the CDR3 is TGTGCCAGCAGTTTTAGTCCTCGACAGGGGTCCTACGAGCAGTACTTC. Translating gives CASSFSPRQGSYEQYF.

This clone was recorded a few times. This rearrangement joins TRBV19 to TRBJ2-1; 8 positions match TRBD2. The CDR3 totals 16 residues. The V gene's germline CDR1 is LNHDA and CDR2 SQIVND (reference sequence). V was clipped by 5 bases and J by 9 bases; unmatched bases: 15. The CDR3 reads CASSPIAGLVKGEQFF. CDR3 bases: TGTGCCAGTAGTCCAATAGCGGGACTAGTAAAGGGTGAGCAGTTCTTC.

The chain combines TRBV5-1 with TRBJ2-7; 8 positions agree with TRBD2. Germline-derived CDR1 and CDR2 are SGHRS and YFSETQ. The CDR3 is 14 amino acids. V trimming: 2 bases; J trimming: 1 base; junction bases outside the gene matches: 2. The CDR3 nucleotides read TGCGCCAGCAGCTTAAGCGGGAGTTCCTACGAGCAGTACTTC. Protein sequence: CASSLSGSSYEQYF.

The rearrangement links TRBV6-5 to TRBJ1-2; TRBD1 matches at 8 bases. Germline V CDR1 and CDR2: MNHEY, SVGAGI. The trim removed 5 bases at V and 4 bases at J, leaving 6 bases unmatched. The CDR3 totals 14 residues. This CDR3 reads CASSLEGTGYGYTF. As DNA, the CDR3 is TGTGCCAGCAGTCTCGAAGGGACAGGCTATGGCTACACCTTC.

The V gene is TRBV29-1, the J gene TRBJ2-5; D remains unclear. Germline V CDR1 and CDR2: SQVTM, ANQGSEA. CDR3 length: 12 residues. The ends were cut back, 7 bases at V and 5 bases at J, with 14 bases in the middle. The DNA for the CDR3 is TGCAGCGCCGTGAAACTCGGGGAGACCCAGTACTTC. Translating gives CSAVKLGETQYF.

The chain joins TRBV28 to TRBJ2-6; 9 nucleotides match TRBD1. The CDR3 length is 18 residues. Germline V lookup: CDR1 MDHEN, CDR2 SYDVKM. V gave up 6 bases and J gave up 2 bases; unmatched junction bases: 11. DNA for the CDR3: TGTGCCAGCAGATCTATACTACAGGGGGCGCCTGGGGCCAACGTCCTGACTTTC. Its translation: CASRSILQGAPGANVLTF.

Written as DNA, the CDR3 is TGCGCCAGCAGCCAAGATCCTCTAGCGGAGGGGGACAATGAGCAGTTCTTC. Translating gives CASSQDPLAEGDNEQFF. V and J are TRBV4-3 and TRBJ2-1, with a weak D call TRBD2 (7 bases). Trimming removed 0 bases at V and 5 bases at J, with 17 bases between. Germline CDR1 and CDR2: LGHNA and YSLEER. CDR3 length: 17 amino acids.

Only one count was recorded for this clone. The chain recombines TRBV19 with TRBJ2-1, with D perhaps TRBD2 (5 bases). This CDR3 is 12 amino acids long. Germline CDR1 reads LNHDA; CDR2 reads SQIVND (reference sequence). The V end was cut by 3 bases, the J end by 15 bases, with 15 bases between. The chain's CDR3 is CASSITGEWWFF. CDR3 nucleotides: TGTGCCAGTAGTATCACCGGGGAATGGTGGTTCTTC. The whole variable domain, remainder taken from reference TRBV19 and TRBJ2-1, is DGGITQSPKYLFRKEGQNVTLSCEQNLNHDAMYWYRQDPGQGLRLIYYSQIVNDFQKGDIAEGYSVSREKKESFPLTVTSAQKNPTAFYLCASSITGEWWFFGPGTRLTVL.

The chain couples TRBV18 to TRBJ2-2; D unclear. This CDR3 has 14 amino acids. The germline V gene encodes CDR1 KGHSH and CDR2 LQKENI. V was shortened by 6 bases and J by 6 bases, with 14 bases between the two germline ends. CDR3 DNA: TGTGCCAGCTCCCTCTTTGGAAGGGCCGGGGAGCTGTTTTTT. Translated: CASSLFGRAGELFF.

Comments on this clone: The germline gene is not matched at one end of the junction; a read error may be the cause. V usage is TRBV7-7 and J usage is TRBJ2-7; D might be TRBD2 (6 bases). Germline assignment: CDR1 SSHAT and CDR2 FNYEAQ (reference sequence). This CDR3 is 15 amino acids long. The CDR3 loop reads CASSLGTGSSYEQYF. CDR3 nucleotide sequence: TGTGCTAGCAGCTTAGGGACTGGTAGCTCCTACGAGCAGTACTTC.

The chain carries TRBV9 and TRBJ2-3; D may be TRBD2 (7 bases). Germline values: CDR1 SGDLS, CDR2 YYNGEE. V shed 6 bases and J shed 6 bases, with 20 bases lying between them. The CDR3 covers 15 residues. DNA of the CDR3: TGTGCCAGCACCAGGGGCGGGAGAATGGCGGATACGCAGTATTTT. This sequence encodes CASTRGGRMADTQYF. The whole variable domain, filled in from reference TRBV9 and TRBJ2-3, reads DSGVTQTPKHLITATGQRVTLRCSPRSGDLSVYWYQQSLDQGLQFLIQYYNGEERAKGNILERFSAQQFPDLHSELNLSSLELGDSALYFCASTRGGRMADTQYFGPGTRLTVL.

The chain uses TRBV2 and TRBJ2-5, with D unclear. Trimming stripped 0 bases from V and 5 bases from J, with 10 bases between. Germline V gives CDR1 SNHLY, CDR2 FYNNEI. The CDR3 consists of 14 residues. The CDR3 region has the DNA TGTGCCAGCAGTGAAGCGGCATCAACCGAGACCCAGTACTTC. Translating gives CASSEAASTETQYF.